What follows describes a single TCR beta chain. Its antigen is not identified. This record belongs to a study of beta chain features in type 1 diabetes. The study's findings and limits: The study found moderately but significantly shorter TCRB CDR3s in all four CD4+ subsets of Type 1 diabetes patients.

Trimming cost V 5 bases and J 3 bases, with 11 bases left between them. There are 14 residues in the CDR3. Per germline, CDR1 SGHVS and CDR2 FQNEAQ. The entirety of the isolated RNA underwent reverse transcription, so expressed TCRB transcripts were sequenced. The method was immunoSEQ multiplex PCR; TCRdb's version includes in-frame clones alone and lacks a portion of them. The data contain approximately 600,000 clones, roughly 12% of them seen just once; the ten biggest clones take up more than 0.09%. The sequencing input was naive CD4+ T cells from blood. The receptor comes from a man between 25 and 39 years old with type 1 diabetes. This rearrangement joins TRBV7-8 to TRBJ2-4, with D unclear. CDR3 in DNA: TGTGCCAGCAGCCTCGGGTTCGACAAAAACATTCAGTACTTC. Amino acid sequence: CASSLGFDKNIQYF.